Presented here are 29 T cell receptor beta chains from one specimen sequenced in a study of tumor and adjacent non-tumor tissue in lung cancer. The template was RNA from unsorted bulk tissue. Distant lung tissue was collected more than 3 cm away from the tumor edge. Three rounds of nested PCR, following a modified ARM-PCR protocol, produced the TCRbeta library. MiXCR, applied by TCRdb to the multiplex PCR reads, yields one record per CDR3 protein. The table has tens of thousands of distinct CDR3 sequences, around 64% seen once. The sequencing sample was made of distant non-tumor lung tissue. These receptors were taken from a woman between 65 and 79 years old with non-small cell lung cancer.

Comments on this clonotype: A read error may produce the germline difference seen at one junction end. V usage is TRBV10-3 and J usage is TRBJ2-3; TRBD1 agrees at 7 bases. The CDR3 has 14 amino acids. CDR1 and CDR2 (germline): ENHRY, SYGVKD. The CDR3 is CAIKEGVGTDTQYF. The CDR3 DNA reads as TGTGCCATCAAGGAAGGGGTGGGGACAGATACGCAGTACTTT.

At least ten counts were recorded for this clonotype. The chain has TRBV23-1 and TRBJ2-5; TRBD2 is a possible D gene (6 bases). TRBV23-1 is an ORF, with its function uncertain. The CDR3 is 14 residues long. Between the trimmed V and J ends, which lost 3 bases and 1 base, there was a span of 9 bases. The CDR3 is CASSQNGGQETQYF. The CDR3 region has the DNA TGCGCCAGCAGTCAGAACGGGGGCCAAGAGACCCAGTACTTC.

The chain joins TRBV6-5 to TRBJ2-3; no clear D. Germline lookup yields CDR1 MNHEY and CDR2 SVGAGI. Trimming took 0 bases from V and 13 from J, leaving 20 bases between them. The CDR3 consists of 15 residues. Here the CDR3 reads CASSYSFMNTDTKYF. The CDR3 bases are TGTGCCAGCAGTTACTCGTTTATGAATACAGATACCAAGTATTTT.

As to this clonotype: As the CDR3 is not closed by the conserved phenylalanine or tryptophan, this likely results from a read error. The J gene is TRBJ2-1, the V gene TRBV4-1; TRBD2 is a possible D gene (6 bases). V dropped 4 bases and J dropped 2 bases, with 24 bases sitting between them. The CDR3 contains 19 residues. The germline gives CDR1 MGHRA, CDR2 YSYEKL. DNA for the CDR3: TGCGCCAGCAGCCCCCAGGGACGGGGGTCTTCTACCGCCTACAATGAGCAGTTCTCC. As protein: CASSPQGRGSSTAYNEQFS.

Comment on this clonotype: Because it lacks the conserved phenylalanine or tryptophan at the end, this CDR3 is likely a read error. The V gene is TRBV6-5, the J gene TRBJ2-3; 9 nucleotides line up with TRBD2. The CDR3 is 15 residues long. Germline V gene data show CDR1 as MNHEY and CDR2 as SVGAGI. The CDR3 DNA sequence: TGTGCCAGCAGTTACTCAGCGGGAGGTCAAGATGCGCAGTATCTT. Its translation: CASSYSAGGQDAQYL.

Concerning this clonotype: Given the absence of the conserved phenylalanine or tryptophan at the CDR3 end, a read error is likely. The rearrangement joins TRBV6-1 to TRBJ2-7, with D unresolved. CDR1 and CDR2 (germline): MNHNS, SASEGT. This CDR3 spans 15 amino acids. CDR3 sequence: CANSESGVYSYEQYI. CDR3 DNA: TGTGCCAACAGTGAATCTGGCGTTTACTCCTACGAGCAGTACATC.

This sequence joins TRBV6-6 and TRBJ1-2; D not certain. The CDR3 consists of 16 residues. V lost 8 bases to trimming and J lost 4 bases, with 23 bases between them. Germline-derived CDR1 and CDR2 are MNHNY and SVGAGI (reference sequence). CDR3 bases: TGTGCCAGCCGATACTCGCCCCCTTCCAACGGCTATGGCTACACCTTC. Encoded protein: CASRYSPPSNGYGYTF.

This clonotype showed up many times. The chain employs TRBV6-1 and TRBJ2-7; unclear D gene. V lost 2 bases to trimming and J lost 4 bases, with 6 bases between them. This CDR3 has 12 residues. Looked up from germline, CDR1 is MNHNS and CDR2 is SASEGT. This CDR3 is CASSETFYEQYF. The DNA of the CDR3 is TGTGCCAGCAGTGAAACATTTTACGAGCAGTACTTC.

To note about this clonotype: One end of the junction is discordant with germline, which a read error may explain. The V call is TRBV5-6, the J call TRBJ1-1; weak D call: TRBD1 (6 bases). Per the germline V gene, CDR1 is SGHDT and CDR2 is YYEEEE. This CDR3 region has 13 residues. The CDR3 nucleotides read TGTGGCAGCAGCCTTGACAGGAGCACTGAAGCTTTCTTT. Its translation is CGSSLDRSTEAFF.

The genes are TRBV28 and TRBJ2-1; either TRBD1 or TRBD2 may fit D (5 bases each). CDR1 is MDHEN and CDR2 is SYDVKM in the germline V gene. Trimming stripped 7 bases from V and 0 bases from J, with 16 bases between. The length of the CDR3 is 16 residues. CDR3 in DNA: TGTGCCAGCAATGGTGGGGGATTAGCCTCCTACAATGAGCAGTTCTTC. Its translation: CASNGGGLASYNEQFF.

A note on this clonotype: A much larger clone lies one base from this, so it may be a read error. The chain employs TRBV5-1 and TRBJ2-1; D may be TRBD1 (6 bases). Per the germline V gene, CDR1 is SGHRS and CDR2 is YFSETQ. The CDR3 is 15 residues long. Trimming left V 2 bases short and J 1 base short, with 10 bases between. CDR3 nucleotide sequence: TGCGCCAGCAGCTTAGGGACAAGGTCCTACAATGAGCAGTTCTTC. Translating gives CASSLGTRSYNEQFF.

The chain recombines TRBV2 with TRBJ2-4, with a possible D match to TRBD1 (6 bases). The CDR3 is made up of 18 amino acids. CDR1 is SNHLY and CDR2 is FYNNEI in the germline V gene. V lost 4 bases and J lost 0, with 19 bases in between. This CDR3 reads CASSVLGQDPLAKNIQYF. The CDR3 DNA is TGTGCCAGCAGTGTGTTGGGACAAGACCCTCTAGCCAAAAACATTCAGTACTTC.

Of note for this clonotype: A much more abundant neighbour one base away suggests this may be a read error. The chain carries TRBV20-1 and TRBJ2-1; D is uncertain. The CDR3 has 11 residues. The ends were cut back, 3 bases at V and 12 bases at J, with 12 bases in the middle. The germline V gene encodes CDR1 DFQATT and CDR2 SNEGSKA (reference sequence). CDR3 sequence: CSASEATVQFF. The CDR3, as DNA: TGCAGTGCTAGTGAGGCTACAGTGCAGTTCTTC.

This clonotype was found once. It is likely a read error, because the conserved phenylalanine at the end of the CDR3 is missing. The gene calls are TRBV29-1 and TRBJ2-3; the D gene is possibly TRBD2 (5 bases). Germline CDR1 is SQVTM and CDR2 is ANQGSEA. The CDR3 has 15 amino acids. The CDR3 sequence: CSVEIRERGTDTQYL. The CDR3 DNA sequence: TGTAGTGTTGAAATCCGGGAAAGGGGCACAGATACGCAGTATTTA.

This clonotype has a single count. The chain carries TRBV6-2 or TRBV6-3 and TRBJ2-6, with TRBD2 matching over 13 bases. This CDR3 spans 17 amino acids. The germline gives CDR1 MNHEY, CDR2 SVGEGT. The CDR3 sequence is CVNTQLAGGPGANVLTF. The CDR3 nucleotides are TGTGTCAACACGCAACTAGCGGGAGGGCCTGGGGCCAACGTCCTGACTTTC.

V gene TRBV10-2 combines with J gene TRBJ1-5; no firm D call. From germline, CDR1 is WSHSY and CDR2 SAAADI. There are 13 residues in the CDR3. V lost 7 bases and J 13 bases, leaving 20 bases between the germline ends. The chain's CDR3 is CASTLDRNQSQHF. For the CDR3, the DNA is TGCGCCAGCACTCTTGATCGGAATCAGTCTCAGCATTTT.

This clonotype came up once. A read error may explain this, as a much larger clone is one base away. The rearrangement joins TRBV5-1 to TRBJ2-2; TRBD2 agrees at 9 bases. With 5 bases clipped from V and 4 bases from J, the junction kept 12 bases outside the gene matches. Germline V gives CDR1 SGHRS, CDR2 YFSETQ. This CDR3 contains 17 residues. The CDR3 reads CASRFPGLAATTGELFF. CDR3 in DNA: TGCGCCAGCAGATTCCCGGGACTAGCCGCCACCACCGGGGAGCTGTTTTTT.

This clonotype was observed once. It may be a read error: a sequence one base away is much more abundant. The chain employs TRBV28 and TRBJ2-6; D perhaps matches TRBD2 (6 bases). With 1 base removed from V and 6 bases from J, the gap between germline ends came to 16 bases. CDR1 and CDR2 from the germline V gene are MDHEN and SYDVKM. This CDR3 region has 17 residues. The CDR3 nucleotides are TGTGCCAGCAGTTTATCTACAGGAGGGTACGTGGCCAACGTCCTGACTTTC. Its translation is CASSLSTGGYVANVLTF.

Note on this clonotype: The junction departs from germline at one end; a sequencing error may be responsible. This chain joins TRBV4-1 and TRBJ2-1, with TRBD2 identical over 10 bases. The CDR3 consists of 16 residues. Germline V CDR1 and CDR2: MGHRA, YSYEKL. CDR3 residues: CASSRHSSGSYSEQFF. CDR3 in DNA: TGCGCCAGTAGCCGTCATTCTAGCGGGAGTTACAGTGAGCAGTTCTTC.

About this clonotype itself: One end of the junction does not line up with germline, which may come from a read error. The CDR3 DNA is TGTGCCATCAGTGAAGGGACTAGCTGGAGCTACGAACAGTACTTC. Translating it yields CAISEGTSWSYEQYF. This chain connects TRBV10-3 to TRBJ2-7, with 9 bases identical to TRBD2. CDR1 is ENHRY, CDR2 SYGVKD, per germline. This CDR3 has 15 amino acids.

This clonotype was detected many times. The chain uses TRBV28 and TRBJ2-3, with unresolved D. In germline, CDR1 is MDHEN, CDR2 SYDVKM. This CDR3 region has 14 residues. The germline V and J ends were trimmed by 7 bases and 2 bases, with 13 bases remaining between them. CDR3 amino acids: CASNLTPNTDTQYF. Here the CDR3 DNA reads TGTGCCAGCAACCTAACGCCCAACACAGATACGCAGTATTTT.

The chain combines TRBV4-1 with TRBJ2-7; 8 positions match TRBD1. The CDR3 extends over 14 amino acids. Per germline, CDR1 MGHRA and CDR2 YSYEKL. The CDR3 DNA reads as TGCACCATCAGCCAGACGGGACAGGAAGACGAGCAGTACTTC. Translation gives CTISQTGQEDEQYF.

Note on this clonotype: Its ends do not fully match the called genes, so a read error is possible. V usage is TRBV4-1 and J usage is TRBJ1-1; maybe TRBD1 (6 bases). Germline CDR1 is MGHRA and CDR2 is YSYEKL. The CDR3 runs 16 residues. The CDR3 reads CTSNQDTGNMNTEAFF. Written as DNA, the CDR3 is TGCACCAGCAACCAAGATACAGGGAATATGAACACTGAAGCTTTCTTT.

The sample holds one count of this clonotype. Relative to the germline gene, one junction end is altered; a read error may explain this. V usage is TRBV4-2 and J usage is TRBJ2-7; TRBD2 aligns across 8 bases. Germline CDR1 LGHNA, CDR2 YNFKEQ. CDR3 size: 17 residues. The CDR3, as DNA: TGTGCCGGCAGCCAAGATCTTAGCGGGACAAGCTCCTACGAGCAGTACTTC. As protein: CAGSQDLSGTSSYEQYF.

The chain has TRBV7-9 and TRBJ1-5; no firm D call. The V and J ends lost 0 bases and 2 bases respectively, with 8 bases between them. This CDR3 region has 15 residues. Per the germline V gene, CDR1 is SEHNR and CDR2 is FQNEAQ (reference sequence). CDR3 sequence reads: CASSLARAGNQPQHF. The DNA of the CDR3 is TGTGCCAGCAGCTTAGCCCGGGCGGGCAATCAGCCCCAGCATTTT.

This clonotype was seen only once. The V and J genes are TRBV10-1 and TRBJ1-1; D ambiguous. Trimming stripped 7 bases from V and 5 bases from J, with 14 bases between. Germline CDR1 reads WNHNN; CDR2 reads SYGVQD (reference sequence). The CDR3 is 13 residues long. The CDR3 protein is CASTAEMGTEAFF. The CDR3 DNA reads as TGCGCCAGCACGGCCGAAATGGGAACTGAAGCTTTCTTT.

Regarding this clonotype: At one boundary the junction diverges from the germline segment, which might be a read error. The chain has TRBV30 and TRBJ2-3; perhaps TRBD2 as D (6 bases). Germline-derived CDR1 and CDR2 are GTSNPN and SVGIG (reference sequence). The CDR3 runs to 13 residues. The CDR3 is CAWSGGSIDTQYF. CDR3 nucleotide sequence: TGTGCCTGGAGCGGGGGAAGCATAGATACGCAGTATTTT.

A note on this clonotype: The junction and the germline gene differ at one end; a read error may be behind it. The V and J genes are TRBV6-5 and TRBJ2-5; 8 positions match TRBD2. This CDR3 is built from 16 residues. The germline CDR1 and CDR2 sequences are MNHEY and SVGAGI. In DNA, the CDR3 is TGTGCCAGCAGTTACCCCGAGCGGGAGAGGGGAGAGACCCATTACTTC. Its protein is CASSYPERERGETHYF.

As to this clonotype: A read error may be the cause here, since a much bigger clone is one base away. The gene calls are TRBV20-1 and TRBJ1-1; no clear D gene. The germline V and J ends were trimmed by 0 bases and 4 bases, with 18 bases remaining between them. Germline values: CDR1 DFQATT, CDR2 SNEGSKA (reference sequence). The CDR3 totals 16 residues. The CDR3 loop is CSARDMAGLEGTEAFF. In nucleotides, the CDR3 is TGCAGTGCTAGAGATATGGCTGGACTCGAGGGCACTGAAGCTTTCTTT.